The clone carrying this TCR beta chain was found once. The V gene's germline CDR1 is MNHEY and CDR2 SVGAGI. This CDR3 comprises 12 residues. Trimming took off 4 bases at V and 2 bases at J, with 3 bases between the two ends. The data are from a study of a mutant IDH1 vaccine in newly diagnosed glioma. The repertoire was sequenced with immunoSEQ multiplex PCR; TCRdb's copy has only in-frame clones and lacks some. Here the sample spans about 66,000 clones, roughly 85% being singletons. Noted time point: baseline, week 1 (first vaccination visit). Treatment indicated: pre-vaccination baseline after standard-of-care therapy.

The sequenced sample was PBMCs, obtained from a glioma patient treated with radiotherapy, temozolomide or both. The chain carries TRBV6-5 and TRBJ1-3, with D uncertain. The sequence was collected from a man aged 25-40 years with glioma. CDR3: CASSSPGNTIYF. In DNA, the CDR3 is TGTGCCAGCAGTTCCCCTGGAAACACCATATATTTT.